This T cell receptor beta chain was identified during a study of CD8 T cells in Susac syndrome. The germline gives CDR1 SGDLS, CDR2 YYNGEE. The CDR3 length is 15 residues. With V trimmed by 0 bases and J by 10 bases, 4 bases remained unmatched. RNA amounts of about 0.5 to 1 ug underwent reverse transcription with random hexamers. The authors amplified TCR beta CDR3 across 54 Vbeta and 13 Jbeta using immunoSEQ multiplex PCR. TCRdb analysed the immunoSEQ multiplex PCR reads with MiXCR anew, one entry per CDR3 protein. The data contain approximately 170,000 distinct CDR3 sequences, about 91% of them singletons.

The chain employs TRBV9 and TRBJ2-1; 13 nucleotides align to TRBD2. The receptor's source is a human donor in good health. Sequencing input: CD4+ T cells from PBMCs. The CDR3 is CASSVGGLAGQEQFF. DNA of the CDR3: TGTGCCAGCAGCGTAGGGGGACTAGCGGGGCAGGAGCAGTTCTTC.